A selection of T cell receptor beta chains follows, all from one sample in a study of blood T cell repertoires in COVID-19. Libraries were prepared by immunoSEQ multiplex PCR; TCRdb keeps only in-frame clonotypes and omits some of them. Of about 130,000 clones in the sample, nearly 90% were seen once. The sequenced sample was peripheral blood. The receptors were gathered from an elderly woman with acute or convalescent COVID-19. Each CDR3 is given without its conserved first and last residue.

TRBV2	ASTPSPLNTEAF
TRBV5-1	ASSLGSGFTDTQY
TRBV18	ASSPRQGASGANVLT
TRBV19	ASRQGPYGYT
TRBV4-1	ASSQDGTSLVGYT
TRBV5-6	ASSLLGVNEKLF
TRBV21-1	ASSTLAGGLTDTQY
TRBV2	ASSAIQGVQETQY
TRBV9	ASSVVGGNYGYT
TRBV4-1	ASSQGVDSYGYT
TRBV28	ASSWDRVLGSNQPQH
TRBV2	ASSPGTRGRTDTQY
TRBV7-2	ASSRLAGRQETQY
TRBV25-1	ASSEYSALEKLF
TRBV5-4	ASSLDGGAIDIQY
TRBV7-8	ASSLVTQGDPFYNEQF
TRBV15	ATSRDVTYEQY
TRBV7-9	ASSSGLLQGNMNTEAF
TRBV7-9	ASSRPGQGTFGYT
TRBV7-2	ASSLGTDNTEAF
TRBV25-1	ASSHLGQTTDTQY
TRBV2	ASSDEADTQY
TRBV6-2/TRBV6-3	ASSSILAGVSYNEQF
TRBV7-9	ASRTNWYEQF
TRBV4-1	ASGTGDTGELF
TRBV11-2	ASSLSGSSVETQY
TRBV7-6	ASSLGSSRWQETQY
TRBV28	ASSPLRLVNTEAF
TRBV6-6	ASSYTGGEQF